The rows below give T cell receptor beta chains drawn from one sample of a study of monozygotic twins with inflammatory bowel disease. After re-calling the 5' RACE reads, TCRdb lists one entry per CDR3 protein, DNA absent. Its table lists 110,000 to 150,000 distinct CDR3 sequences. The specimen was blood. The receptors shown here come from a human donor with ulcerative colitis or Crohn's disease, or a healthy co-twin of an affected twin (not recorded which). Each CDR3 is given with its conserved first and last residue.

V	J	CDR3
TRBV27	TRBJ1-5	CASSFRQGRNQPQHF
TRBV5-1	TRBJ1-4	CASSPEVGTDEKLFF
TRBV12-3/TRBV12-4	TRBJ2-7	CASSRGTSGRSYEQYF
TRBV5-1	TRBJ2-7	CASSITSPGPEQYF
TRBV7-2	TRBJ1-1	CASSLGSYKNTEAFF
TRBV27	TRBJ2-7	CASSFSGGSYEQYF
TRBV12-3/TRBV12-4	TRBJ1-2	CASSPGQSPYGYTF
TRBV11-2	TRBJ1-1	CASSTGVTEAFF
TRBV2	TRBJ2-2	CASRLAVIKGELFF
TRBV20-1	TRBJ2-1	CSARDMGGISEQFF
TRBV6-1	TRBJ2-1	CASNPPGGRPFYNEQFF
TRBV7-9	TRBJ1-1	CASSLEGRGDTEAFF
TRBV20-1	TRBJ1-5	CSARDTGTVSNQPQHF
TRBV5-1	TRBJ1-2	CASSLEGLAGNSGYTF
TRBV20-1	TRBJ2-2	CSARLRATWTGELFF
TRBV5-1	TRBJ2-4	CASSLGTSGRNIQYF
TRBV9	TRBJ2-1	CASSVATVPYNEQFF
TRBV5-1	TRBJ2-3	CASIEGTADTQYF
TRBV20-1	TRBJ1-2	CSARETYGYTF
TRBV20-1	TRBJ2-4	CSATLRAKNIQYF
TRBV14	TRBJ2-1	CASSQDKNWAASYNEQFF
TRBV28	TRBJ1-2	CASSFGTGNHGYTF
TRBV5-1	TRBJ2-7	CASSSTGVEQYF
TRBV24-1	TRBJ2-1	CATSDLKGLAAPYNEQFF
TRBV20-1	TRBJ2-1	CSASTSGRGYWDEQFF
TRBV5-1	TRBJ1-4	CASSLDEGIGEKLFF
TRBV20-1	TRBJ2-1	CSVIIAGGNNEQFF
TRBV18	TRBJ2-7	CASSLERYEQYF
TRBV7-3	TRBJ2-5	CASSFFGRGGQETQYF
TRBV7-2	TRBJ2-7	CASSFLVAESYEQYF
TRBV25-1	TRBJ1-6	CASSEAPGDSPLHF
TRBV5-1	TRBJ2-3	CASSLEGRIDTDTQYF
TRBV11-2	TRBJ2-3	CASSPLGSGRRTDTQYF
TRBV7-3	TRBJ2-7	CASSALAGGSYEQYF
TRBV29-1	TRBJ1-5	CSVGHSNQPQHF
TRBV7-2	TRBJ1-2	CASSLSYRNYGYTF
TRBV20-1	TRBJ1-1	CSASKQLNTEAFF
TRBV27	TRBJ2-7	CASSREGLASYEQYF
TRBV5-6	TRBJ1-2	CASSFSDSYTF
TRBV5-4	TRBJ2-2	CASSLDSGRRKQSGELFF
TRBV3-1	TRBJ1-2	CASSQGRQGAGYTF
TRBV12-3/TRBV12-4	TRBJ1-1	CASSFWGNTEAFF
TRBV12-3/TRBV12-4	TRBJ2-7	CASSFSGTGYEQYF
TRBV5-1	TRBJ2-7	CASSIRDSRYEQYF
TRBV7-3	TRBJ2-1	CASSLNSAGAYEQFF
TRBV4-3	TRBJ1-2	CASSQDAAGPRNGYTF
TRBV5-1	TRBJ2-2	CASSNPRDRGPGELFF
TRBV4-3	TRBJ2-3	CASSQRGADTQYF
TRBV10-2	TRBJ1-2	CASSEGSYGYTF
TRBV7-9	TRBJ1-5	CASSPWTDSNQLQHF
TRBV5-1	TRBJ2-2	CASSLSGGTGELFF
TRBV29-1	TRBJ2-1	CSVAAANEQFF
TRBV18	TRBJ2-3	CASSPWTGESTDTQYF
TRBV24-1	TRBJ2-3	CATGTTDTQYF
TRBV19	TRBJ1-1	CASSPGQTNTEAFF
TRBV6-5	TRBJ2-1	CASSFSTGRAWNEQFF
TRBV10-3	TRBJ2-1	CAIRVTSGNYNEQFF
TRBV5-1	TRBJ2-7	CASRTGTDVYEQYF
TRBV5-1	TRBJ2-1	CASSLGRAGSNEQFF